The entry below gives a single T cell receptor (beta chain) sequence along with its context. In the authors' methods: Quantification of nucleated cells was approximated via reference gene primer amplification. The table came from immunoSEQ multiplex PCR; TCRdb's copy has only in-frame clones and leaves some out. V, J and clone size reflect that table, while D and trimming were determined from the DNA. The data show nearly 250,000 clones, approximately 82% seen once. The CDR3 loop spans 16 amino acids. CDR1 and CDR2 from the germline V gene are MGHRA and YSYEKL. With 3 bases clipped from V and 4 bases from J, the junction kept 8 bases outside the gene matches. The data belong to a study of blood T cell repertoires in COVID-19.

The chain carries TRBV4-1 and TRBJ2-1, with 8 bases aligning to TRBD1. The sequence came from a woman of 80 years or more with acute or convalescent COVID-19. Sequencing was carried out using peripheral blood. The CDR3 reads CASSQISGGTYNEQFF. CDR3 sequence (DNA): TGCGCCAGCAGCCAGATATCAGGGGGCACGTACAATGAGCAGTTCTTC.